Each of the 27 T cell receptor beta chains below was sequenced from the same sample in a study of CD8 T cells in ankylosing spondylitis. TCRdb independently ran MiXCR on the 5' RACE reads; one entry per CDR3 protein. The sample yields fewer than 250,000 distinct CDR3 sequences, 10% seen once. Sequencing was carried out using blood, either unsorted or a sorted T cell fraction (not recorded which). These receptors all stem from a male donor with ankylosing spondylitis or in good health (not recorded which).

The CDR3 loop is CGAFYSKGGPSSWTPYNEQFF. The CDR3 DNA follows: TGTGGGGCCTTTTACTCTAAAGGGGGTCCCTCTTCTTGGACGCCCTACAATGAGCAGTTCTTC. This chain links TRBV6-7 with TRBJ2-1; TRBD1 is a possible D gene (6 bases). TRBV6-7 is labeled an ORF, and its function is uncertain. The CDR3 is 21 amino acids.

The sample holds many counts of this clonotype. The chain joins TRBV18 to TRBJ2-1; TRBD2 matches 12 bases. The germline gives CDR1 KGHSH, CDR2 LQKENI. V dropped 8 bases and J dropped 9; count of bases not matched to a gene: 11. The length of the CDR3 is 15 residues. This chain's CDR3 is CASQDPSGRASEQFF. The CDR3 DNA follows: TGTGCCAGCCAAGACCCTAGCGGGAGGGCCAGTGAGCAGTTCTTC. The variable domain in full, completed from reference TRBV18 and TRBJ2-1, reads NAGVMQNPRHLVRRRGQEARLRCSPMKGHSHVYWYRQLPEEGLKFMVYLQKENIIDESGMPKERFSAEFPKEGPSILRIQQVVRGDSAAYFCASQDPSGRASEQFFGPGTRLTVL.

This clonotype appeared many times. The chain links TRBV5-1 to TRBJ2-1; possible D gene TRBD1, 5 bases. Trimming pared 0 bases from V and 2 bases from J, leaving 9 bases between. Germline CDR1 SGHRS, CDR2 YFSETQ. The CDR3 is made up of 15 amino acids. CDR3: CASSLEGSTYNEQFF. The CDR3 region has the DNA TGCGCCAGCAGCTTGGAGGGGTCCACCTACAATGAGCAGTTCTTC.

This clonotype appeared many times. The CDR3 DNA reads as TGTGCCTGGAGAATAAAAGGCCCGCTGTTTTTT. As protein: CAWRIKGPLFF. V gene TRBV30 combines with J gene TRBJ1-4, with D unresolved. Trimming cost V 3 bases and J 14 bases, with 13 bases left between them. The CDR3 is 11 residues long. Looked up from germline, CDR1 is GTSNPN and CDR2 is SVGIG (reference sequence).

This clonotype has a count of ten or more. The chain recombines TRBV4-2 with TRBJ2-7; a possible D gene is TRBD2 (6 bases). The CDR3 runs 16 residues. The V end was cut by 0 bases, the J end by 0 bases, with 12 bases between. The V gene's germline CDR1 is LGHNA and CDR2 YNFKEQ. In DNA form, the CDR3 reads TGTGCCAGCAGCCAAGATCTAGCGTGGAGCTCCTACGAGCAGTACTTC. Amino acids: CASSQDLAWSSYEQYF.

This rearrangement joins TRBV7-9 to TRBJ1-6, with D perhaps TRBD1 (6 bases). V was pared by 4 bases and J by 8 bases, with 15 bases between. The CDR3 length is 15 residues. Germline CDR1 SEHNR, CDR2 FQNEAQ (reference sequence). The CDR3 DNA follows: TGTGCCAGCAGCTCACAGGGAGGGAACCATTCACCCCTCCACTTT. Amino acid sequence: CASSSQGGNHSPLHF. Using reference TRBV7-9 and TRBJ1-6 for the parts outside the CDR3, the full variable domain is DTGVSQNPRHKITKRGQNVTFRCDPISEHNRLYWYRQTLGQGPEFLTYFQNEAQLEKSRLLSDRFSAERPKGSFSTLEIQRTEQGDSAMYLCASSSQGGNHSPLHFGNGTRLTVT.

This clonotype has a count of ten or more. V gene TRBV27 combines with J gene TRBJ2-5; 14 bases are a match to TRBD2. V shed 4 bases and J 2 bases; nucleotides not matched to a gene: 3. This CDR3 contains 16 residues. Germline V gene lookup returns CDR1 MNHEY and CDR2 SMNVEV (reference sequence). The CDR3 loop is CASSSRLAGGQETQYF. The CDR3 DNA sequence: TGTGCCAGCAGTTCCCGACTAGCGGGGGGGCAAGAGACCCAGTACTTC.

The table lists this clonotype with many counts. This chain links TRBV20-1 with TRBJ2-3; the match to TRBD2 covers 12 bases. The CDR3 is 15 residues long. V shed 5 bases, J shed 2 bases, and the junction held 5 bases outside the gene matches. Germline CDR1 and CDR2: DFQATT and SNEGSKA (reference sequence). CDR3 nucleotides: TGCAGTGCTTTGACTAGCGGGAGCCACACAGATACGCAGTATTTT. Its translation is CSALTSGSHTDTQYF.

This clonotype was detected ten times or more. This chain connects TRBV4-2 to TRBJ1-1; weak D call: TRBD1 (6 bases). There are 15 residues in the CDR3. Trimming cost V 4 bases and J 4 bases, with 16 bases left between them. Germline values: CDR1 LGHNA, CDR2 YNFKEQ. CDR3 residues: CASSPQAGVSTEAFF. CDR3 sequence (DNA): TGTGCCAGCAGCCCTCAGGCAGGGGTAAGCACTGAAGCTTTCTTT.

This clonotype showed up many times. A junction end diverges from the germline sequence, so it may reflect a read error. J is TRBJ2-3 and V is TRBV15; no clear D gene. Per the germline V gene, CDR1 is LNHNV and CDR2 is YYDKDF (reference sequence). The CDR3 has 15 amino acids. Here the CDR3 DNA reads TGTGCCACCAGCCGAGAACAGTTAAGCACAGATACGCAGTATTTT. As protein: CATSREQLSTDTQYF.

In nucleotides, the CDR3 is TGTGCCACCAGTGATTTGACGGGTGTAGCGGGGCAGCCCCAGCATTTT. This gives the protein CATSDLTGVAGQPQHF. The chain is built from TRBV24-1 and TRBJ1-5, with D unclear. The CDR3 totals 16 residues. The germline CDR1 and CDR2 sequences are KGHDR and SFDVKD. Trimming cost V 0 bases and J 7 bases, with 15 bases left between them.

The chain is built from TRBV11-2 and TRBJ2-3; 8 bases map to TRBD2. The V segment lost 1 base and the J segment 5 bases; nucleotides outside the gene matches: 8. The CDR3 runs 16 residues. Germline V CDR1 and CDR2: SGHAT, FQNNGV. For the CDR3, the DNA is TGTGCCAGCAGCTTAGTGTCGGGAGGGCCAGGAGATACGCAGTATTTT. Amino acid sequence: CASSLVSGGPGDTQYF. Filled out from reference TRBV11-2 and TRBJ2-3, the complete variable domain reads EAGVAQSPRYKIIEKRQSVAFWCNPISGHATLYWYQQILGQGPKLLIQFQNNGVVDDSQLPKDRFSAERLKGVDSTLKIQPAKLEDSAVYLCASSLVSGGPGDTQYFGPGTRLTVL.

This clonotype was recorded many times. The chain recombines TRBV20-1 with TRBJ2-7; D possibly uses TRBD1 or TRBD2 (5 bases each). This CDR3 contains 13 residues. Per the germline V gene, CDR1 is DFQATT and CDR2 is SNEGSKA (reference sequence). The V and J ends lost 5 bases and 1 base respectively, with 12 bases between them. The DNA of the CDR3 is TGCAGTGCTGTAGCAGGGAGATCCTACGAGCAGTACTTC. This translates into CSAVAGRSYEQYF.

This clonotype was counted ten times or more. The V gene is TRBV6-4, the J gene TRBJ2-6, with TRBD1 matching over 8 bases. The CDR3 length is 17 residues. After removal of 9 bases from V and 0 bases from J, the junction contained 10 bases not matched to a gene. CDR1 and CDR2 from the germline V gene are MRHNA and SNTAGT. CDR3 nucleotides: TGTGCCAGAACAGTCAGGGGGCGAGACTCTGGGGCCAACGTCCTGACTTTC. It yields the protein CARTVRGRDSGANVLTF.

Many counts were recorded for this clonotype. This sequence joins TRBV3-1 and TRBJ2-5; perhaps TRBD1 as D (6 bases). Germline lookup yields CDR1 LGHDT and CDR2 YNNKEL (reference sequence). CDR3 size: 13 residues. V gave up 6 bases and J gave up 6 bases, with 14 bases separating them. The CDR3 protein is CASSLDSRQTQYF. The CDR3 DNA is TGTGCCAGCAGTCTGGACAGTCGGCAGACCCAGTACTTC.

This clonotype was recorded many times. The chain combines TRBV20-1 with TRBJ2-2; possibly TRBD2 for D (7 bases). V was pared by 6 bases and J by 6 bases, with 17 bases between. This CDR3 spans 14 amino acids. The germline V gene has CDR1 DFQATT and CDR2 SNEGSKA (reference sequence). CDR3 coding DNA: TGCAGTGCCCTAAGCGGGACAAAGCCCGGGGAGCTGTTTTTT. Translated: CSALSGTKPGELFF.

This clonotype was found a few times. The genes are TRBV6-1 and TRBJ2-7; tentatively, D is TRBD1 (5 bases). Germline values: CDR1 MNHNS, CDR2 SASEGT. The CDR3 spans 15 residues. Trimming pared 2 bases from V and 2 bases from J, leaving 13 bases between. DNA of the CDR3: TGTGCCAGCAGTGAAATTCAGGGCTCACCCTACGAGCAGTACTTC. Its protein is CASSEIQGSPYEQYF.

This clonotype was recorded many times. The chain is built from TRBV15 and TRBJ2-2; D gene uncertain. The V end was cut by 1 base, the J end by 7 bases, with 10 bases between. The CDR3 length is 14 residues. CDR1 and CDR2 (germline): LNHNV, YYDKDF (reference sequence). CDR3 sequence (DNA): TGTGCCACCAGCAGAGCCGAGCCGGGCGGGGAGCTGTTTTTT. Protein: CATSRAEPGGELFF. Based on the CDR3 plus reference TRBV15 and TRBJ2-2, the full variable domain is DAMVIQNPRYQVTQFGKPVTLSCSQTLNHNVMYWYQQKSSQAPKLLFHYYDKDFNNEADTPDNFQSRRPNTSFCFLDIRSPGLGDTAMYLCATSRAEPGGELFFGEGSRLTVL.

This clonotype was observed many times. The chain joins TRBV21-1 to TRBJ2-7; the D segment call TRBD2 is taken from the table without a DNA check. TRBV21-1 is tagged as a pseudogene. The CDR3 consists of 13 residues. CDR3 DNA: TGTGCCAGCAGTCCCGGAGATAGATACGAGCAGTACTTC. This sequence encodes CASSPGDRYEQYF.

The rearrangement joins TRBV7-9 to TRBJ2-7; D possibly corresponds to TRBD2 (5 bases). CDR3 length: 16 amino acids. Germline V gene lookup returns CDR1 SEHNR and CDR2 FQNEAQ (reference sequence). Trimming pared 1 base from V and 0 bases from J, leaving 13 bases between. The CDR3 sequence: CASSLVHGGSSYEQYF. DNA for the CDR3: TGTGCCAGCAGCTTAGTGCACGGAGGCAGCTCCTACGAGCAGTACTTC.

This clonotype was counted at least ten times. The J gene is TRBJ2-3, the V gene TRBV5-1; D remains unclear. The length of the CDR3 is 13 residues. Trimming removed 4 bases at V and 7 bases at J, with 13 bases between. Germline CDR1 reads SGHRS; CDR2 reads YFSETQ. In DNA, the CDR3 is TGCGCCAGCAGCCCCTTGTCTGAGAATACGCAGTATTTT. Its translation is CASSPLSENTQYF.

This clonotype was counted at least ten times. The genes are TRBV4-1 and TRBJ1-1; D may be TRBD1 (5 bases). V dropped 1 base and J dropped 0 bases, with 12 bases sitting between them. CDR1 is MGHRA and CDR2 is YSYEKL in the germline V gene. This CDR3 has 16 amino acids. CDR3 amino acids: CASSQVPGQMNTEAFF. CDR3 nucleotides: TGCGCCAGCAGCCAAGTCCCCGGACAAATGAACACTGAAGCTTTCTTT.

This clonotype was detected many times. The rearrangement links TRBV12-3 or TRBV12-4 to TRBJ2-1; possibly TRBD1 for D (5 bases). The CDR3 is 12 amino acids. V dropped 6 bases and J dropped 7 bases, with 10 bases sitting between them. CDR3 loop: CASSHGANEQFF. Written as DNA, the CDR3 is TGTGCCAGCAGCCATGGGGCGAATGAGCAGTTCTTC.

The rearrangement joins TRBV5-1 to TRBJ2-7; 7 nucleotides align to TRBD2. V shed 1 base, J shed 3 bases, and the junction held 7 bases outside the gene matches. Germline V gene data show CDR1 as SGHRS and CDR2 as YFSETQ. This CDR3 comprises 15 residues. The chain's CDR3 is CASSLRVGGIYEQYF. The CDR3 DNA sequence: TGCGCCAGCAGCTTGAGGGTGGGAGGGATCTACGAGCAGTACTTC. Full variable domain (missing parts from reference TRBV5-1 and TRBJ2-7): KAGVTQTPRYLIKTRGQQVTLSCSPISGHRSVSWYQQTPGQGLQFLFEYFSETQRNKGNFPGRFSGRQFSNSRSEMNVSTLELGDSALYLCASSLRVGGIYEQYFGPGTRLTVT.

The table lists this clonotype with many counts. The J gene is TRBJ2-3, the V gene TRBV5-1, with 13 positions matching TRBD2. This CDR3 contains 16 residues. V lost 3 bases and J lost 4; bases outside the gene matches: 5. The germline CDR1 and CDR2 sequences are SGHRS and YFSETQ. DNA for the CDR3: TGCGCCAGCAGCTCATGGACTAGCGGGAGTGCAGATACGCAGTATTTT. It is translated as CASSSWTSGSADTQYF.

This clonotype was seen at least ten times. This sequence joins TRBV20-1 and TRBJ2-2; D is unresolved. V dropped 0 bases and J dropped 1 base, with 6 bases sitting between them. This CDR3 is 14 amino acids long. Per the germline V gene, CDR1 is DFQATT and CDR2 is SNEGSKA (reference sequence). The CDR3 DNA reads TGCAGTGCTAGAGACTGGGAGAACACCGGGGAGCTGTTTTTT. Translated, it gives CSARDWENTGELFF.

The sample holds many counts of this clonotype. The chain is built from TRBV12-3 or TRBV12-4 and TRBJ1-3; D gene uncertain. CDR3 length equals 12 residues. V was trimmed by 5 bases and J by 4 bases, leaving 6 bases between them. CDR3 nucleotides: TGTGCCAGCAGTCTCAGGGGAAACACCATATATTTT. Translating it yields CASSLRGNTIYF.